The subject of this entry is one T cell receptor (beta chain). V lost 4 bases to trimming and J lost 6 bases; unmatched junction nucleotides: 2. Germline loops: CDR1 MNHEY, CDR2 SMNVEV (reference sequence). This CDR3 has 14 residues. This entry comes from a study of cytomegalovirus exposure and HLA in healthy donors. With 60 Vbeta and 13 Jbeta primers, the PCR was carried out. Assay used: immunoSEQ multiplex PCR; TCRdb lists only in-frame clones, some missing. The listing contains some 150,000 clones. The chain links TRBV27 to TRBJ2-1, with TRBD1 matching 11 bases. This TCR was recovered from a woman aged 18-29 years in good health and CMV-seronegative. Specimen: PBMCs. The CDR3 region has the DNA TGTGCCAGCAGTTCCGGGACAGGGGGCAATGAGCAGTTCTTC. Residues: CASSSGTGGNEQFF.